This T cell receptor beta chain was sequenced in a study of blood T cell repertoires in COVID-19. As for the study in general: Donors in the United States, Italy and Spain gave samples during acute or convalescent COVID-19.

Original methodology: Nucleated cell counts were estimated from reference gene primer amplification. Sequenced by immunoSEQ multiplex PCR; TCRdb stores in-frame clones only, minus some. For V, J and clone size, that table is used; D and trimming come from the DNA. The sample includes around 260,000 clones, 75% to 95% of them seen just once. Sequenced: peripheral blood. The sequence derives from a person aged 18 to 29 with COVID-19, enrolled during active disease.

The CDR3 DNA sequence: TGTGCCAGCAGTCATAAACAACTAGATCGGGGCTACACCTTC. It yields the protein CASSHKQLDRGYTF. The chain has TRBV6-1 and TRBJ1-2; D is ambiguous. The CDR3 runs to 14 residues. The germline V and J ends were trimmed by 5 bases and 8 bases, with 18 bases remaining between them. Germline-derived CDR1 and CDR2 are MNHNS and SASEGT.